These T cell receptor beta chains were read from a single sample in a study of shared clonotypes between healthy human individuals. Clones were sequenced by immunoSEQ multiplex PCR, and TCRdb holds only the in-frame ones, with some missing. The repertoire holds about 2,500,000 clones, with over 85% as singletons. Material for sequencing was naive CD4+ T cells sorted from blood. Receptor source: a man between 18 and 35 years old in good health. CDR3s include the opening cysteine and the closing phenylalanine or tryptophan. The D gene is left open where the match is weak. A clone size is listed for some rows: how often the clone was seen (once, few, many), or a class if it is expanded.

j_gene	d_gene	abundance	v_gene	CDR3aa	CDR3nt
TRBJ2-5	TRBD1	.	TRBV4-3	CASSQSTGGGETQYF	TGCGCCAGCAGCCAATCTACAGGGGGCGGGGAGACCCAGTACTTC
TRBJ2-7	.	once	TRBV4-2	CASSRQRDITKQYF	TGTGCCAGCAGCCGCCAGCGGGACATCACTAAGCAGTACTTC
TRBJ1-5	.	.	TRBV5-1	CASSLGPDQPQHF	TGCGCCAGCAGCTTGGGTCCTGATCAGCCCCAGCATTTT
TRBJ2-7	TRBD1	.	TRBV6-5	CASSALGQTYEQYF	TGTGCCAGCAGTGCCCTGGGACAGACCTACGAGCAGTACTTC
TRBJ2-1	TRBD1	.	TRBV18	CASSLRTGDEQFF	TGTGCCAGCTCACTCAGGACAGGGGATGAGCAGTTCTTC
TRBJ2-5	TRBD1	.	TRBV7-9	CASSRDRVSLETQYF	TGTGCCAGCAGCCGGGACAGGGTATCCCTAGAGACCCAGTACTTC
TRBJ1-2	.	.	TRBV30	CAWTEGRVGYTF	TGTGCCTGGACCGAAGGGCGGGTAGGCTACACCTTC
TRBJ1-5	.	.	TRBV5-6	CASRLALTGGQPQHF	TGTGCCAGCAGACTTGCCTTGACAGGAGGTCAGCCCCAGCATTTT
TRBJ2-5	.	.	TRBV7-3	CASSRTVQETQYF	TGTGCCAGCAGCCGGACGGTCCAAGAGACCCAGTACTTC
TRBJ2-1	.	.	TRBV11-2	CASSGLRGGGNEQFF	TGTGCCAGCAGCGGTCTTAGGGGGGGCGGGAATGAGCAGTTCTTC
TRBJ2-4	TRBD1	.	TRBV7-9	CASSFNHERQGGNIQYF	TGTGCCAGCAGCTTTAACCATGAGAGACAGGGCGGGAACATTCAGTACTTC
TRBJ2-3	TRBD2	.	TRBV10-2	CASITGTRGTDTQYF	TGCGCCAGCATCACGGGGACTAGGGGTACAGATACGCAGTATTTT
TRBJ2-5	.	.	TRBV7-2	CASSGGAGQETQYF	TGTGCCAGCAGCGGGGGAGCGGGCCAAGAGACCCAGTACTTC